A single sample gave rise to the 23 T cell receptor beta chains below, sequenced in a study of technical replicates of blood from a handful of donors. Produced via immunoSEQ multiplex PCR; TCRdb's table is partial and in-frame only. The sample has about 88,000 clones, approximately 94% seen once. Material for sequencing was T cells isolated from PBMCs. These receptors came from a human donor in good health.

This chain uses TRBV28 with TRBJ2-1; 8 nucleotides line up with TRBD1. With 5 bases clipped from V and 6 bases from J, the junction kept 9 bases outside the gene matches. CDR1 is MDHEN, CDR2 SYDVKM, per germline. The CDR3 sequence is 15 residues long. CDR3 amino acids: CASSQTPGQVNEQFF. CDR3 DNA: TGTGCCAGCAGTCAAACGCCGGGACAGGTCAATGAGCAGTTCTTC.

The chain couples TRBV4-1 to TRBJ1-3; D is perhaps TRBD1 (5 bases). Germline CDR1 is MGHRA and CDR2 is YSYEKL. With 0 bases removed from V and 4 bases from J, the gap between germline ends came to 10 bases. The CDR3 consists of 15 residues. The CDR3 protein is CASSQDPGMGNTIYF. The CDR3 coding sequence is TGCGCCAGCAGCCAAGATCCAGGGATGGGAAACACCATATATTTT.

The CDR3 reads CATRRIDSYNEQFF. CDR3 in DNA: TGTGCCACCCGACGGATCGACAGTTACAATGAGCAGTTCTTC. This chain joins TRBV7-9 and TRBJ2-1, with D possibly being TRBD1 (5 bases). With 10 bases removed from V and 4 bases from J, the gap between germline ends came to 17 bases. The CDR3 runs to 14 residues. Germline V gene data show CDR1 as SEHNR and CDR2 as FQNEAQ (reference sequence).

The rearrangement joins TRBV2 to TRBJ2-3; 7 nucleotides agree with TRBD2. The CDR3 sequence is 11 residues long. Looked up from germline, CDR1 is SNHLY and CDR2 is FYNNEI. The V and J ends lost 1 base and 14 bases, in that order; junction bases with no gene match: 3. The CDR3 DNA reads as TGTGCCAGCAGTGAAGAGGGGAGGGGGTATTTT. Its protein is CASSEEGRGYF. The variable domain in full, completed from reference TRBV2 and TRBJ2-3, reads EPEVTQTPSHQVTQMGQEVILRCVPISNHLYFYWYRQILGQKVEFLVSFYNNEISEKSEIFDDQFSVERPDGSNFTLKIRSTKLEDSAMYFCASSEEGRGYFGPGTRLTVL.

J is TRBJ1-2 and V is TRBV19, with D maybe TRBD1 (6 bases). Germline lookup yields CDR1 LNHDA and CDR2 SQIVND (reference sequence). This CDR3 spans 13 amino acids. The V and J ends lost 3 bases and 5 bases respectively, with 10 bases between them. The CDR3, as DNA: TGTGCCAGTAGTATGCGACAGGCTTATGGCTACACCTTC. This encodes CASSMRQAYGYTF.

This chain uses TRBV5-8 with TRBJ2-5, with TRBD2 matching 9 bases. CDR3 length: 13 residues. Germline V gene data show CDR1 as SGHTS and CDR2 as YDEGEE. Trimming removed 5 bases from V and 5 bases from J; junction bases left unmatched: 4. The CDR3 spells CASSSGSDETQYF. The CDR3 DNA sequence: TGTGCCAGCAGTAGCGGGAGTGACGAGACCCAGTACTTC.

The J gene is TRBJ2-3, the V gene TRBV2; D uncertain. The CDR3 is made up of 14 amino acids. V shed 3 bases and J shed 5 bases, with 12 bases lying between them. CDR1 is SNHLY, CDR2 FYNNEI, per germline. CDR3 loop: CASSENPRRDTQYF. The CDR3 nucleotides are TGTGCCAGCAGTGAGAACCCCCGGAGAGATACGCAGTATTTT.

This sequence joins TRBV28 and TRBJ2-1; 7 nucleotides line up with TRBD2. CDR1 and CDR2 (germline): MDHEN, SYDVKM. Trimming cost V 6 bases and J 9 bases; bases outside gene matches: 8. The CDR3 covers 13 residues. In nucleotides, the CDR3 is TGTGCCAGCAGCCTAGGGAGGGCATTTGAGCAGTTCTTC. Protein product: CASSLGRAFEQFF.

CDR3 amino acids: CASSQSDRDYGYTF. The DNA of the CDR3 is TGCGCCAGCAGTCAATCGGACAGGGACTATGGCTACACCTTC. The chain combines TRBV23-1 with TRBJ1-2; 8 bases are shared with TRBD1. TRBV23-1 is given ORF status, its function remaining uncertain. CDR3 length: 14 amino acids. The V and J ends lost 0 bases and 3 bases, in that order; junction bases with no gene match: 0.

The chain combines TRBV7-2 with TRBJ1-5; D is unresolved. V shed 1 base and J shed 7 bases, with 8 bases lying between them. Looked up from germline, CDR1 is SGHTA and CDR2 is FQGNSA. The length of the CDR3 is 13 residues. The CDR3 protein is CASSLELGQPQHF. In DNA, the CDR3 is TGTGCCAGCAGCTTAGAGCTAGGACAGCCCCAGCATTTT.

The genes are TRBV27 and TRBJ2-1; 8 bases are shared with TRBD1. V was clipped by 5 bases and J by 8 bases; unmatched bases: 2. Germline V gene sequence: CDR1 MNHEY, CDR2 SMNVEV (reference sequence). The CDR3 is 12 residues long. The CDR3 loop reads CASSTGGDEQFF. In DNA, the CDR3 is TGTGCCAGCAGTACAGGGGGAGATGAGCAGTTCTTC.

The genes are TRBV4-1 and TRBJ2-1, with 11 bases fitting TRBD2. CDR3 length: 16 residues. Trimming cost V 0 bases and J 12 bases; bases outside gene matches: 10. Germline V lookup: CDR1 MGHRA, CDR2 YSYEKL. The CDR3 sequence is CASSQDRLAGGPGQFF. In nucleotides, the CDR3 is TGCGCCAGCAGCCAAGATAGGCTAGCGGGGGGCCCAGGGCAGTTCTTC.

The CDR3 DNA is TGTGCCAGCAGCCAGCCGACTAGCGGGGTCCTCACAGATGAGCAGTTCTTC. This codes for CASSQPTSGVLTDEQFF. The genes are TRBV5-4 and TRBJ2-1; 11 bases map to TRBD2. Trimming at V came to 4 bases and at J to 8 bases, leaving 14 bases not matched to a gene. Germline assignment: CDR1 SGHNT and CDR2 YYREEE (reference sequence). CDR3 length: 17 amino acids.

The chain has TRBV5-1 and TRBJ2-7; a weak D match, TRBD1 (5 bases). Per the germline V gene, CDR1 is SGHRS and CDR2 is YFSETQ. V was pared by 2 bases and J by 0 bases, with 12 bases between. This CDR3 has 15 residues. CDR3 protein: CASSFVTGTSYEQYF. CDR3 sequence (DNA): TGCGCCAGCAGCTTCGTCACAGGCACCTCCTACGAGCAGTACTTC. Drawing the rest from reference TRBV5-1 and TRBJ2-7, the complete variable domain is KAGVTQTPRYLIKTRGQQVTLSCSPISGHRSVSWYQQTPGQGLQFLFEYFSETQRNKGNFPGRFSGRQFSNSRSEMNVSTLELGDSALYLCASSFVTGTSYEQYFGPGTRLTVT.

V is TRBV4-1 and J is TRBJ2-7; D possibly corresponds to TRBD2 (5 bases). Per germline, CDR1 MGHRA and CDR2 YSYEKL. The CDR3 runs to 15 residues. V lost 0 bases and J 1 base, leaving 10 bases between the germline ends. The chain's CDR3 is CASSQDIRGSYEQYF. CDR3 sequence (DNA): TGCGCCAGCAGCCAAGATATAAGAGGGTCCTACGAGCAGTACTTC.

CDR3 sequence (DNA): TGCGCCAGCAGTGAAATAAAGGAGGGAGATGAGCAGTTCTTC. It specifies CASSEIKEGDEQFF. V and J are TRBV10-1 and TRBJ2-1, with D tentatively TRBD2 (6 bases). Germline V gene data show CDR1 as WNHNN and CDR2 as SYGVQD (reference sequence). V lost 3 bases to trimming and J lost 8 bases, with 14 bases between them. This CDR3 has 14 amino acids.

Only one count was recorded for this clone. The J gene is TRBJ2-7, the V gene TRBV7-6; TRBD1 matches 7 bases. The germline CDR1 and CDR2 sequences are SGHVS and FNYEAQ. The CDR3 is made up of 14 amino acids. V shed 1 base and J 3 bases; nucleotides not matched to a gene: 3. The CDR3 here is CASSLGDSYYEQYF. The CDR3 DNA follows: TGTGCCAGCAGCTTAGGGGACAGTTACTACGAGCAGTACTTC. Filled out from reference TRBV7-6 and TRBJ2-7, the complete variable domain reads GAGVSQSPRYKVTKRGQDVALRCDPISGHVSLYWYRQALGQGPEFLTYFNYEAQQDKSGLPNDRFSAERPEGSISTLTIQRTEQRDSAMYRCASSLGDSYYEQYFGPGTRLTVT.

The CDR3 sequence is CASSAGDYEQYF. CDR3 coding DNA: TGCGCCAGCAGCGCGGGGGATTACGAGCAGTACTTC. The rearrangement links TRBV5-1 to TRBJ2-7; 7 bases fit TRBD2. Per germline, CDR1 SGHRS and CDR2 YFSETQ. The CDR3 has 12 amino acids. V lost 4 bases and J lost 4; bases outside the gene matches: 2.

In nucleotides, the CDR3 is TGTGCCAGCAGTTTTCCCGGCCGGGGGTTGTCGAACACTGAAGCTTTCTTT. Translating gives CASSFPGRGLSNTEAFF. The rearrangement uses TRBV28 and TRBJ1-1; possibly TRBD1 for D (5 bases). V lost 3 bases and J 1 base, leaving 18 bases between the germline ends. The CDR3 spans 17 residues. In germline, CDR1 is MDHEN, CDR2 SYDVKM.

Note on this clone: Compared with germline, one end of the junction differs, possibly owing to a read error. J is TRBJ2-5 and V is TRBV5-1; D possibly corresponds to TRBD2 (5 bases). The V gene's germline CDR1 is SGHRS and CDR2 YFSETQ. The CDR3 contains 12 residues. The CDR3 region has the DNA TGCGCCAGCAGGTTGGGAGCGGAGACCCAGTACTTC. This translates into CASRLGAETQYF. Full variable domain (outside the CDR3, taken from reference TRBV5-1 and TRBJ2-5): KAGVTQTPRYLIKTRGQQVTLSCSPISGHRSVSWYQQTPGQGLQFLFEYFSETQRNKGNFPGRFSGRQFSNSRSEMNVSTLELGDSALYLCASRLGAETQYFGPGTRLLVL.

This clone was observed a few times. This sequence joins TRBV7-9 and TRBJ2-7, with 8 positions matching TRBD1. The CDR3 spans 15 residues. The V and J ends lost 5 bases and 3 bases, in that order; junction bases with no gene match: 9. Per the germline V gene, CDR1 is SEHNR and CDR2 is FQNEAQ (reference sequence). This CDR3 reads CASSQIRTGNYEQYF. Here the CDR3 DNA reads TGTGCCAGCAGCCAAATTCGGACAGGGAACTACGAGCAGTACTTC.

This sequence joins TRBV5-5 and TRBJ2-1; 9 positions match TRBD2. The CDR3 is 15 amino acids. With 0 bases clipped from V and 8 bases from J, the junction kept 6 bases outside the gene matches. Germline V CDR1 and CDR2: SGHKS, YYEKEE (reference sequence). This CDR3 reads CASSLGSGSFYEQFF. In DNA form, the CDR3 reads TGTGCCAGCAGCTTGGGTAGCGGGAGTTTCTATGAGCAGTTCTTC.

The rearrangement joins TRBV5-6 to TRBJ2-1; 8 bases are shared with TRBD2. CDR1 is SGHDT and CDR2 is YYEEEE in the germline V gene. J was trimmed by 2 bases and V by 3 bases; bases with no gene match: 4. The CDR3 is 15 residues long. The CDR3 sequence is CASSSGGAPYNEQFF. The CDR3 DNA follows: TGTGCCAGCAGCTCGGGGGGGGCCCCCTACAATGAGCAGTTCTTC.